Following are 16 T cell receptor beta chains from one sample sequenced in a study of early T cells in non-severe SARS-CoV-2 infection. One entry per CDR3 protein results from TCRdb running MiXCR on the 5' RACE reads. The sample shows around 39,000 distinct CDR3 sequences, approximately 8% of them seen only once. The source material was whole blood, sampled at baseline. All receptors derive from an adult who was a healthcare worker with PCR-confirmed SARS-CoV-2 infection or an uninfected control (not recorded which).

This clonotype turned up a few times. The chain employs TRBV6-5 and TRBJ2-1, with TRBD1 matching 7 bases. Germline CDR1 MNHEY, CDR2 SVGAGI. The CDR3 loop spans 14 amino acids. J was trimmed by 1 base and V by 8 bases; bases with no gene match: 5. The CDR3 spells CASSPGQSYNEQFF. As DNA, the CDR3 is TGTGCCAGCTCTCCGGGACAGTCCTACAATGAGCAGTTCTTC.

This clonotype was recorded many times. This sequence joins TRBV13 and TRBJ1-1; D not certain. The CDR3 is 12 residues long. V lost 3 bases and J 3 bases, leaving 5 bases between the germline ends. Germline V gives CDR1 PRHDT, CDR2 FYEKMQ (reference sequence). CDR3 DNA sequence: TGTGCCAGCAGCTTGTTGGACACTGAAGCTTTCTTT. Protein product: CASSLLDTEAFF.

The sample holds a few counts of this clonotype. This rearrangement joins TRBV7-6 to TRBJ2-2; TRBD2 matches 10 bases. CDR3 length equals 14 residues. CDR1 is SGHVS, CDR2 FNYEAQ, per germline. V lost 5 bases to trimming and J lost 6 bases; unmatched junction nucleotides: 3. In DNA, the CDR3 is TGTGCCAGCAGCGAGGGGACTAGCGCCGGGGAGCTGTTTTTT. Its translation is CASSEGTSAGELFF.

The CDR3 sequence is CASSSLAGEEQYF. CDR3 nucleotide sequence: TGTGCCAGCAGCTCTCTAGCGGGGGAAGAGCAGTACTTC. V is TRBV7-6 and J is TRBJ2-7; 10 bases fit TRBD2. Germline CDR1 is SGHVS and CDR2 is FNYEAQ. V trimming: 4 bases; J trimming: 7 bases; junction bases outside the gene matches: 4. This CDR3 has 13 residues. Filled out from reference TRBV7-6 and TRBJ2-7, the complete variable domain reads GAGVSQSPRYKVTKRGQDVALRCDPISGHVSLYWYRQALGQGPEFLTYFNYEAQQDKSGLPNDRFSAERPEGSISTLTIQRTEQRDSAMYRCASSSLAGEEQYFGPGTRLTVT.

This clonotype was seen ten or more times. The rearrangement joins TRBV7-2 to TRBJ1-5; TRBD1 is a possible D gene (5 bases). This CDR3 has 15 amino acids. The germline V and J ends were trimmed by 1 base and 6 bases, with 13 bases remaining between them. Germline V gene data show CDR1 as SGHTA and CDR2 as FQGNSA. CDR3 amino acids: CASSLGGEASQPQHF. The CDR3 nucleotides read TGTGCCAGCAGCTTAGGGGGGGAGGCTAGTCAGCCCCAGCATTTT.

The table lists this clonotype with many counts. The chain has TRBV6-6 and TRBJ2-7; possible D gene TRBD1, 6 bases. Germline CDR1 reads MNHNY; CDR2 reads SVGAGI (reference sequence). The germline V and J ends were trimmed by 5 bases and 3 bases, with 11 bases remaining between them. This CDR3 spans 13 amino acids. CDR3 sequence reads: CASSISGDYEQYF. The DNA of the CDR3 is TGTGCCAGCAGTATATCAGGGGACTACGAGCAGTACTTC.

This clonotype occurred a few times. This rearrangement joins TRBV27 to TRBJ1-6, with 7 bases fitting TRBD1. Germline V CDR1 and CDR2: MNHEY, SMNVEV (reference sequence). The CDR3 runs to 15 residues. The ends lost 6 bases at V and 5 bases at J; junction bases unmatched: 7. The CDR3 sequence is CASSPLGTDNSPLHF. The CDR3 bases are TGTGCCAGCAGCCCCTTAGGGACAGATAATTCACCCCTCCACTTT.

The chain is built from TRBV23-1 and TRBJ1-5; D unresolved. TRBV23-1 is an ORF for which the function is uncertain. The V and J ends lost 0 bases and 3 bases respectively, with 9 bases between them. This CDR3 contains 15 residues. CDR3 in DNA: TGCGCCAGCAGTCAATCAGGTGCAGTCAATCAGCCCCAGCATTTT. It yields the protein CASSQSGAVNQPQHF.

The J gene is TRBJ2-7, the V gene TRBV12-3 or TRBV12-4; either TRBD1 or TRBD2 may fit D (5 bases each). The V gene lost 5 bases and the J gene lost 6 bases, with 14 bases spanning the gap. CDR3 size: 13 residues. This CDR3 is CASSRDRAGEQYF. The CDR3 DNA is TGTGCCAGCAGTAGGGACCGGGCGGGCGAGCAGTACTTC.

The chain recombines TRBV20-1 with TRBJ2-3; 11 nucleotides match TRBD2. CDR1 is DFQATT, CDR2 SNEGSKA, per germline (reference sequence). The junction had 8 bases not matched to a gene; V was cut back by 1 base and J by 8 bases. This CDR3 contains 15 residues. CDR3 sequence reads: CSARASTSGVVTQYF. CDR3 coding DNA: TGCAGTGCTAGAGCGTCGACTAGCGGGGTAGTTACGCAGTATTTT.

This chain uses TRBV11-2 with TRBJ2-2; no reliable D call. The CDR3 is 12 amino acids. Germline values: CDR1 SGHAT, CDR2 FQNNGV. Trimming cost V 5 bases and J 8 bases, with 9 bases left between them. The CDR3 DNA sequence: TGTGCCAGCAGCGAGTTATCTGGGGAGCTGTTTTTT. The encoded protein is CASSELSGELFF.

This clonotype was observed a handful of times. The V and J genes are TRBV6-5 and TRBJ1-4; D might be TRBD1 (6 bases). The germline V gene has CDR1 MNHEY and CDR2 SVGAGI. The CDR3 consists of 15 residues. CDR3 sequence (DNA): TGTGCGACTTCGGACAGCTTTGCAACTAATGAAAAACTGTTTTTT. It codes for CATSDSFATNEKLFF.

The V call is TRBV6-5, the J call TRBJ1-5, with D possibly TRBD1 on 6 matching bases. The CDR3 is 14 residues long. V was trimmed by 6 bases and J by 0 bases, leaving 9 bases between them. CDR1 and CDR2 (germline): MNHEY, SVGAGI. The DNA of the CDR3 is TGTGCCAGCAGACCCAGGGGTAGCAATCAGCCCCAGCATTTT. Encoded protein: CASRPRGSNQPQHF.

The chain links TRBV12-3 or TRBV12-4 to TRBJ2-1; unclear D gene. Trimming cost V 5 bases and J 3 bases, with 11 bases left between them. This CDR3 spans 14 amino acids. CDR3 loop: CASSPTGLYNEQFF. The CDR3, as DNA: TGTGCCAGCAGTCCGACGGGTCTCTACAATGAGCAGTTCTTC.

The table lists this clonotype with many counts. The chain is built from TRBV3-1 and TRBJ2-3; D is perhaps TRBD1 (6 bases). V was shortened by 4 bases and J by 4 bases, with 12 bases between the two germline ends. The germline V gene has CDR1 LGHDT and CDR2 YNNKEL (reference sequence). The CDR3 runs to 14 residues. The CDR3 here is CASSLSSGADTQYF. CDR3 bases: TGTGCCAGCAGCCTGTCCTCAGGGGCAGATACGCAGTATTTT.

This clonotype was observed a few times. The chain uses TRBV12-3 or TRBV12-4 and TRBJ2-7; D is unresolved. The CDR3 is 13 residues long. The V and J ends lost 6 bases and 5 bases respectively, with 14 bases between them. In DNA, the CDR3 is TGTGCCAGCAGCCCCGTGGCCCCCCACGAGCAGTACTTC. The encoded protein is CASSPVAPHEQYF.